Listed below are T cell receptor beta chains from one sample, sequenced in a study of PD-L1 blockade in urothelial cancer. The table came from immunoSEQ multiplex PCR; TCRdb's copy has only in-frame clones and leaves some out. The profile shows some 56,000 clones, 84% of them singletons. The source material was PBMCs, sampled around atezolizumab (anti-PD-L1) treatment. The receptors shown here come from a man in his forties or fifties with urothelial cancer. The CDR3 runs from the conserved cysteine through the conserved F or W. A D gene is named only where the DNA matches it firmly. A clone size is listed for some rows: how often the clone was seen (once, few, many), or a class if it is expanded.

TRBD1	TRBJ2-5	TRBV5-5	-	15	TGTGCCAGCAGCTTTGGGACAGGGCGCCAAGAGACCCAGTACTTC	CASSFGTGRQETQYF
-	TRBJ2-1	TRBV14	-	17	TGTGCCAGCAGCCAAGCTGCCCTAGCGCGCTCCTACAATGAGCAGTTCTTC	CASSQAALARSYNEQFF
TRBD1	TRBJ2-2	TRBV28	-	15	TGTGCCAGCAGCCAGGGCAGGGGGCTTGTCGGGGAGCTGTTTTTT	CASSQGRGLVGELFF
-	TRBJ1-2	TRBV20-1	-	11	TGCAGTGCTGTGACCCAGGGGGGCTACACCTTC	CSAVTQGGYTF
-	TRBJ1-2	TRBV2	-	13	TGTGCCAGCAGTGATCGGACATTCCATGGCTACACCTTC	CASSDRTFHGYTF
-	TRBJ2-7	TRBV14	-	14	TGTGCCAGCAGCCTCGGGACACCCCCCTACGAGCAGTACTTC	CASSLGTPPYEQYF
TRBD1	TRBJ1-1	TRBV11-2	-	13	TGTGCCAGCAGCTTAGATCTCGGACAGGCCATCTTTTTT	CASSLDLGQAIFF
-	TRBJ1-1	TRBV5-1	-	21	TGCGCCAGCAGTGGTCATTTGAGTGTTTCCACCGAAGGGGCTGTGAACACTGAAGCTTTCTTT	CASSGHLSVSTEGAVNTEAFF
TRBD2	TRBJ2-7	TRBV27	few	14	TGTGCCAGCAGTTTTGCGGGACTAGCCTACGAGCAGTACTTC	CASSFAGLAYEQYF
-	TRBJ1-6	TRBV9	few	16	TGTGCCAGCAGCGACGAAATACAGGGTAGAGAGTCACCCCTCCACTTT	CASSDEIQGRESPLHF
-	TRBJ1-4	TRBV29-1	-	13	TGCAGCGTTGAATGGGGACTAGGGGAAAAACTGTTTTTT	CSVEWGLGEKLFF
TRBD2	TRBJ2-7	TRBV29-1	-	14	TGCAGCGTTCCGGGACTAGCGGGAGAATACGAGCAGTACTTC	CSVPGLAGEYEQYF
-	TRBJ2-2	TRBV4-1	-	17	TGCGCCAGCAGCCAGTACTCCGGGACATTCTACACCGGGGAGCTGTTTTTT	CASSQYSGTFYTGELFF
TRBD1	TRBJ1-1	TRBV30	few	16	TGTGCCTGGAGCACCGGGGACAGGGGATGGGCCACTGAAGCTTTCTTT	CAWSTGDRGWATEAFF
-	TRBJ2-5	TRBV11-2	-	14	TGTGCCAGCAGCTTAGCGCTGGGGGGAGAGACCCAGTACTTC	CASSLALGGETQYF
TRBD2	TRBJ2-3	TRBV18	-	17	TGTGCCAGCTCACTACTTAGCGGGGGGAGTAGCACAGATACGCAGTATTTT	CASSLLSGGSSTDTQYF
TRBD1	TRBJ2-5	TRBV5-8	-	17	TGTGCCAGCAGCAAAGGGACAGGGGCGATGTATATGGAGACCCAGTACTTC	CASSKGTGAMYMETQYF
TRBD2	TRBJ2-2	TRBV4-1	-	14	TGCGCCAGCACTGCGGGACTAGTGGCCGGGGAGCTGTTTTTT	CASTAGLVAGELFF
TRBD2	TRBJ2-3	TRBV10-3	-	15	TGTGCCATCAGGAGGACTAGCGGGAGCACAGATACGCAGTATTTT	CAIRRTSGSTDTQYF
TRBD1	TRBJ2-3	TRBV7-9	-	15	TGTGCCAGCAGCGTGGGACAGGGTATAACAGATACGCAGTATTTT	CASSVGQGITDTQYF
-	TRBJ1-5	TRBV12-1	-	16	TGTGCCAGCAGCTTTGGCAGGGGATTAGTTAATCAGCCCCAGCATTTT	CASSFGRGLVNQPQHF
TRBD1	TRBJ2-7	TRBV9	few	15	TGTGCCAGCAGCGTAGGGGGGACAGGGATCTACGAGCAGTACTTC	CASSVGGTGIYEQYF
TRBD2	TRBJ2-3	TRBV18	few	14	TGTGCCAGCTCGCCGGGGCGGGGGACAGATACGCAGTATTTT	CASSPGRGTDTQYF
-	TRBJ1-1	TRBV6-1	-	14	TGTGCCAGTCTGTTTCTGGCGAGGGACACTGAAGCTTTCTTT	CASLFLARDTEAFF
-	TRBJ2-7	TRBV27	few	14	TGTGCCAGCAGTTTCGGGACGGGGACTTGGGAGCAGTACTTC	CASSFGTGTWEQYF
TRBD2	TRBJ2-1	TRBV5-1	-	16	TGCGCCAGCAGCCACGGACTAGCGGGAGCCTACAATGAGCAGTTCTTC	CASSHGLAGAYNEQFF
-	TRBJ1-2	TRBV5-4	once	14	TGTGCCAGCTTAAAGGCGGCCACTAACTATGGCTACACCTTC	CASLKAATNYGYTF
-	TRBJ2-7	TRBV18	-	13	TGTGCCAGCTCACCAGACGGACAGCGCGAGCAGTACTTC	CASSPDGQREQYF
TRBD2	TRBJ2-2	TRBV18	few	15	TGTGCCAGCTCACGACTAGCGGGGAACACCGGGGAGCTGTTTTTT	CASSRLAGNTGELFF
TRBD2	TRBJ2-3	TRBV5-4	-	17	TGTGCCATGAGGTTGAGCGGGAGTACCCCCGGGACAGATACGCAGTATTTT	CAMRLSGSTPGTDTQYF
-	TRBJ2-2	TRBV7-8	-	16	TGTGCCTCACAGCAGGTGGGGGGATCGGGCACCGGGGAGCTGTTTTTT	CASQQVGGSGTGELFF
-	TRBJ2-5	TRBV25-1	-	14	TGTGCCAGCAGTGAACCTCGAGGGAGTAAGACCCAGTACTTC	CASSEPRGSKTQYF
-	TRBJ1-1	TRBV14	-	13	TGTGCCAGCAGTCAGGACAGAAACACTGAAGCTTTCTTT	CASSQDRNTEAFF
-	TRBJ2-7	TRBV19	-	15	TGTGCCAGTAGTATAGATCTAACCCCTTCCTACGAGCAGTACTTC	CASSIDLTPSYEQYF
-	TRBJ2-3	TRBV28	once	13	TGTGCCAGCAGTTTAAGTTTGGTCTCCGGGCAGTATTTT	CASSLSLVSGQYF
TRBD1	TRBJ2-3	TRBV19	-	18	TGTGCCAGTAGTATACGGCCCGCGGGGACAGGGAGACCAGATACGCAGTATTTT	CASSIRPAGTGRPDTQYF
TRBD1	TRBJ2-2	TRBV11-2	-	15	TGTGCCAGCAGAAGGGACAGGGGGGCCACCGGGGAGCTGTTTTTT	CASRRDRGATGELFF
TRBD1	TRBJ2-5	TRBV5-1	once	18	TGCGCCAGCAGCGAAAACAGGGGGCTCCAGGTATCCGGAGAGACCCAGTACTTC	CASSENRGLQVSGETQYF
TRBD1	TRBJ1-5	TRBV27	-	16	TGTGCCAGCACTCCCCAGGGGACAGGGAGGGTTGGGCCCCAGCATTTT	CASTPQGTGRVGPQHF
TRBD2	TRBJ2-3	TRBV28	-	15	TGTGCCAGCAGTTTAATAGCGGGAGGGACAGATACGCAGTATTTT	CASSLIAGGTDTQYF
TRBD1	TRBJ1-3	TRBV9	-	17	TGTGCCAGCAGCGCGAAAGACGGGACAGGGTTTGGAAACACCATATATTTT	CASSAKDGTGFGNTIYF
-	TRBJ1-1	TRBV27	-	12	TGTGCCAGCAGTTTTCGGGGCACTGAAGCTTTCTTT	CASSFRGTEAFF
TRBD1	TRBJ1-2	TRBV9	-	13	TGTGCCAGCAGCGCGGGACAGGCCTATGGCTACACCTTC	CASSAGQAYGYTF
-	TRBJ2-7	TRBV7-8	-	17	TGTGCCAGCAGCTTAGGATCGGGGCGCGGGGCCTCCTACGAGCAGTACTTC	CASSLGSGRGASYEQYF
TRBD1	TRBJ1-1	TRBV11-2	-	17	TGTGCCAGCAGCTTAATCATTACAGGGGGCATGAACACTGAAGCTTTCTTT	CASSLIITGGMNTEAFF